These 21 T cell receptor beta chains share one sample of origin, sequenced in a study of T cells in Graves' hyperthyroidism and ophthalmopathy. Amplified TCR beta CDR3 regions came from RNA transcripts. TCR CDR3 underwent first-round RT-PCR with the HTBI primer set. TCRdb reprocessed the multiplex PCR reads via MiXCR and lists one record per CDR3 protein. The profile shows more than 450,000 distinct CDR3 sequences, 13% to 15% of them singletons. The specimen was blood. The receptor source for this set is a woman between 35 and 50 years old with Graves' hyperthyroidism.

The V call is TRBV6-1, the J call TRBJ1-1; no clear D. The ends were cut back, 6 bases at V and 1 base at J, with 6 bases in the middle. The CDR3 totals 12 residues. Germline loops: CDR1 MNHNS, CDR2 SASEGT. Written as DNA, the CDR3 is TGTGCCAGCAGCATCAGGAACACTGAAGCTTTCTTT. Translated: CASSIRNTEAFF.

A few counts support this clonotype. The CDR3 loop reads CASTTPGAHRAQYF. The CDR3 region has the DNA TGTGCCAGCACCACACCAGGGGCCCACAGGGCCCAGTACTTC. The chain recombines TRBV6-1 with TRBJ2-5; tentative D call: TRBD1 (6 bases). The CDR3 loop spans 14 amino acids. V lost 7 bases to trimming and J lost 9 bases, with 21 bases between them. Germline assignment: CDR1 MNHNS and CDR2 SASEGT.

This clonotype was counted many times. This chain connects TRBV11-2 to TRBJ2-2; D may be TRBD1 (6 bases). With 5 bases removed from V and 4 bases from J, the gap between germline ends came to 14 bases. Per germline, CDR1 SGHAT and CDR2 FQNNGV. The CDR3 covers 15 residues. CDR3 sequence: CASSLQGVGTGELFF. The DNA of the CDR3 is TGTGCCAGCAGCCTACAGGGAGTCGGCACCGGGGAGCTGTTTTTT.

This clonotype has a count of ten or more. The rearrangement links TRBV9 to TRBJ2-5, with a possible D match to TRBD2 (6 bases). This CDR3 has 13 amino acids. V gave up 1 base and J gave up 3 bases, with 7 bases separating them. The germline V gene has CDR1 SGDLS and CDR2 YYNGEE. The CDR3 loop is CASSVWEEETQYF. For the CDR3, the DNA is TGTGCCAGCAGCGTATGGGAGGAAGAGACCCAGTACTTC.

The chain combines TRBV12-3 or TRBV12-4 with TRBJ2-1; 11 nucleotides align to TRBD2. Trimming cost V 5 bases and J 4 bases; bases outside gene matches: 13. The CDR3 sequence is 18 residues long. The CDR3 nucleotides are TGTGCCAGCAGTACCGGGACTAGCGGAAGGGGGGGGTACAATGAGCAGTTCTTC. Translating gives CASSTGTSGRGGYNEQFF.

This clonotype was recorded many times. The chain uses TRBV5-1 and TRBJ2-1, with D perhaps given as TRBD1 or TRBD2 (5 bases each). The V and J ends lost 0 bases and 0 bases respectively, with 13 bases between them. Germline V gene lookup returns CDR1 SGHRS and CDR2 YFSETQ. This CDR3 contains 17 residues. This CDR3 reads CASSLDPGLGSYNEQFF. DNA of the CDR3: TGCGCCAGCAGCTTGGATCCGGGGCTAGGCTCCTACAATGAGCAGTTCTTC.

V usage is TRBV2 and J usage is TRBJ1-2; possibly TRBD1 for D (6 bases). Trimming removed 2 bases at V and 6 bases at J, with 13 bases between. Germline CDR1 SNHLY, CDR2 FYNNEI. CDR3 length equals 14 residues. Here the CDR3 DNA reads TGTGCCAGCAGTGAACGGGGCAGGGGAGATGGCTACACCTTC. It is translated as CASSERGRGDGYTF.

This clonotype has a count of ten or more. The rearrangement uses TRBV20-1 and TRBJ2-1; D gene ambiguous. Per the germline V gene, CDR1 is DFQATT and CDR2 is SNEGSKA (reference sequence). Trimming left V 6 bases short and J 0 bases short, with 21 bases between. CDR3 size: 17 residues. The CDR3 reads CSAPGSEAKSSYNEQFF. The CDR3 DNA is TGCAGTGCCCCCGGATCCGAAGCCAAAAGCTCCTACAATGAGCAGTTCTTC.

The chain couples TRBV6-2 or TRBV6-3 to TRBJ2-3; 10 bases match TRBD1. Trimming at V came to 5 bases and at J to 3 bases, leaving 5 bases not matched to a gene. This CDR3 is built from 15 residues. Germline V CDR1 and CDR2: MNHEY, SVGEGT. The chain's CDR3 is CASSKGQGWTDTQYF. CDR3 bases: TGTGCCAGCAGTAAGGGACAGGGGTGGACAGATACGCAGTATTTT.

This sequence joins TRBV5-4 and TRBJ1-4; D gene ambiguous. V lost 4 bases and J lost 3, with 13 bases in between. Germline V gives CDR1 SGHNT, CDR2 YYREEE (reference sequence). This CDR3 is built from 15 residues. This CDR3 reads CASSPSAEPNEKLFF. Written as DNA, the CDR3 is TGTGCCAGCAGCCCGTCGGCGGAACCTAATGAAAAACTGTTTTTT.

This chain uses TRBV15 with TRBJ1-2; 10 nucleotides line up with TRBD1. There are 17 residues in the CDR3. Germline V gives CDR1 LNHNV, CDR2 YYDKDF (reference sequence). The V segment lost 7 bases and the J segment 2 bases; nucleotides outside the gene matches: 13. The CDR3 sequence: CATTLDGTGASNYGYTF. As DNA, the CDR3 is TGTGCCACCACCCTAGATGGGACAGGGGCTTCCAACTATGGCTACACCTTC.

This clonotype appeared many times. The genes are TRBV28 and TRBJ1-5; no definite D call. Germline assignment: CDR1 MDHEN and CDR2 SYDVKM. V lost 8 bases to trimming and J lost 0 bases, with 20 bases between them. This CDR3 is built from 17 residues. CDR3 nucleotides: TGTGCCAGCCGGACGGCCACAGAAAGAAATAGCAATCAGCCCCAGCATTTT. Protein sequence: CASRTATERNSNQPQHF.

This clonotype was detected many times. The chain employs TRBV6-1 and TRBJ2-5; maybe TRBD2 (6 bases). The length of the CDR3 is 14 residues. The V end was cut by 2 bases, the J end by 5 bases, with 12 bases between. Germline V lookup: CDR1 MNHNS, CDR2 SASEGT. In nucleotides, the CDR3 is TGTGCCAGCAGTGAAATGGGAGGCGGGGAGACCCAGTACTTC. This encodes CASSEMGGGETQYF.

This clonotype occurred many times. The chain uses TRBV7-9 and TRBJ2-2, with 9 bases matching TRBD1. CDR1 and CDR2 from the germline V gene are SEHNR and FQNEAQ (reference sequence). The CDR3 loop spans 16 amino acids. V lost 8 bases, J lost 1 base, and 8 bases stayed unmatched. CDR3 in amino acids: CASGPTGGLNTGELFF. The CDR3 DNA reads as TGTGCCAGCGGCCCGACAGGGGGTCTGAACACCGGGGAGCTGTTTTTT.

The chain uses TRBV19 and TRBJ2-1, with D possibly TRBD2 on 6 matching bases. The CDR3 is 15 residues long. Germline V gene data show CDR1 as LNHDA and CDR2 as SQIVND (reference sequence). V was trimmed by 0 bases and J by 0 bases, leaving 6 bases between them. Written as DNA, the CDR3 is TGTGCCAGTAGTATAGACGGGGGCTCCTACAATGAGCAGTTCTTC. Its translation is CASSIDGGSYNEQFF.

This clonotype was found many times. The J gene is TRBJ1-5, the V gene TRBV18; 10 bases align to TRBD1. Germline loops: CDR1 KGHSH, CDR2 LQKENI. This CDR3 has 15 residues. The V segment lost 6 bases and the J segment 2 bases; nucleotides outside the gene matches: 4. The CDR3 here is CASSRQGAGNQPQHF. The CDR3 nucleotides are TGTGCCAGCTCGCGACAGGGGGCAGGCAATCAGCCCCAGCATTTT.

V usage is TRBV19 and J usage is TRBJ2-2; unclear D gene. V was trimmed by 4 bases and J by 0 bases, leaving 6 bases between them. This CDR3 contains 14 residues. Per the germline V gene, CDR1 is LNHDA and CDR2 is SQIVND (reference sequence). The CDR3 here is CASSKGPNTGELFF. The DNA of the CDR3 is TGTGCCAGTAGTAAAGGACCGAACACCGGGGAGCTGTTTTTT.

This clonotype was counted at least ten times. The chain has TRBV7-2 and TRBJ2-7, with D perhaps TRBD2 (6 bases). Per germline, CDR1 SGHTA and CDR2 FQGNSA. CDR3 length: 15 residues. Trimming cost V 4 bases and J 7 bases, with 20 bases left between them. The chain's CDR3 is CASSSGAGRGGEQYF. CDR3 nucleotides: TGTGCCAGCAGCTCCGGGGCGGGCCGTGGAGGGGAGCAGTACTTC.

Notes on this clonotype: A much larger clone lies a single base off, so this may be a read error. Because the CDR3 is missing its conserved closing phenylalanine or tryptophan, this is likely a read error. The CDR3 nucleotides read TGTGCCTACAGGATAAGATACACTGAAGCTTTCTTG. This sequence encodes CAYRIRYTEAFL. V is TRBV30 and J is TRBJ1-1; perhaps TRBD1 as D (5 bases). The ends were cut back, 7 bases at V and 3 bases at J, with 12 bases in the middle. The CDR3 runs to 12 residues. CDR1 is GTSNPN, CDR2 SVGIG, per germline (reference sequence).

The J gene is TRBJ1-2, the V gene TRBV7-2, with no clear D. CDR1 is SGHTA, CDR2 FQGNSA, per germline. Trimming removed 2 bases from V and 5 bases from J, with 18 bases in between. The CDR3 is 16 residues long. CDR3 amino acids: CASSLSTAVGPYGYTF. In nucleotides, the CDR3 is TGTGCCAGCAGCTTATCGACGGCAGTCGGCCCATATGGCTACACCTTC.

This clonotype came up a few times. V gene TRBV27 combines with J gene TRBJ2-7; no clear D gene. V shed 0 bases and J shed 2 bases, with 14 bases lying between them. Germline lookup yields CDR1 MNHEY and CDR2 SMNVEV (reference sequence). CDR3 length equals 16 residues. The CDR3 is CASSLSVGRTPYEQYF. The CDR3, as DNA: TGTGCCAGCAGTTTATCAGTCGGACGAACACCCTACGAGCAGTACTTC.